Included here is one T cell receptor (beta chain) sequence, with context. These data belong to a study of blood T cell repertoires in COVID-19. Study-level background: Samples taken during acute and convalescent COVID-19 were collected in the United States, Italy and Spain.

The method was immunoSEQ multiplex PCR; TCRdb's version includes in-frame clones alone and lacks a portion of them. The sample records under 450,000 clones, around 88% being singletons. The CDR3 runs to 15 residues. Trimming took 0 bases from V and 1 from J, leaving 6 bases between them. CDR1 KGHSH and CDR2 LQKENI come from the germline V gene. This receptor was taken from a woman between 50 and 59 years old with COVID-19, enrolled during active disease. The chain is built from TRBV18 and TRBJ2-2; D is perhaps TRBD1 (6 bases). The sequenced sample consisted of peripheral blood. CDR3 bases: TGTGCCAGCTCACCACCGACAGGGAACACCGGGGAGCTGTTTTTT. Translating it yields CASSPPTGNTGELFF.